The T cell receptor beta chain under discussion was sequenced for a study of shared clonotypes between healthy human individuals. Clones were read by immunoSEQ multiplex PCR, and TCRdb kept only the in-frame ones, dropping some. The repertoire includes a few million clones, more than 90% of them detected once, and roughly 0.14% sits in the top ten. The length of the CDR3 is 18 residues. The genes are TRBV21-1 and TRBJ2-7. TRBV21-1 is described as a pseudogene. The receptor comes from a man aged 18 to 30 in good health. Sequencing input: naive CD4+ T cells sorted from blood. Described subset: CD45RA+ positively selected. The CDR3 nucleotides are TGTGCCAGCAGCAGCAACCGGGCCCCGTGTCCGCGTTTCGACGAGCAGTACTTC. Protein: CASSSNRAPCPRFDEQYF.